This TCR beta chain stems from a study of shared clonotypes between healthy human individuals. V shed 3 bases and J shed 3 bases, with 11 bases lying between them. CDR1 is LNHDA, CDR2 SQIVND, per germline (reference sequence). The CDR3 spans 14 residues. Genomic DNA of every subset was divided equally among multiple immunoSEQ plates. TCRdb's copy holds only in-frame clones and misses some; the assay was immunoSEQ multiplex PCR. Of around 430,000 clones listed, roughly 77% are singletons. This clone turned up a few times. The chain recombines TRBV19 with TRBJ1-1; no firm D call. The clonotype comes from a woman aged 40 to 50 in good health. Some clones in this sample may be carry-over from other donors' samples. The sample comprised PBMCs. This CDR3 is CASSILGMYTEAFF. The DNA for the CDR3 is TGTGCCAGTAGTATCCTGGGGATGTACACTGAAGCTTTCTTT.